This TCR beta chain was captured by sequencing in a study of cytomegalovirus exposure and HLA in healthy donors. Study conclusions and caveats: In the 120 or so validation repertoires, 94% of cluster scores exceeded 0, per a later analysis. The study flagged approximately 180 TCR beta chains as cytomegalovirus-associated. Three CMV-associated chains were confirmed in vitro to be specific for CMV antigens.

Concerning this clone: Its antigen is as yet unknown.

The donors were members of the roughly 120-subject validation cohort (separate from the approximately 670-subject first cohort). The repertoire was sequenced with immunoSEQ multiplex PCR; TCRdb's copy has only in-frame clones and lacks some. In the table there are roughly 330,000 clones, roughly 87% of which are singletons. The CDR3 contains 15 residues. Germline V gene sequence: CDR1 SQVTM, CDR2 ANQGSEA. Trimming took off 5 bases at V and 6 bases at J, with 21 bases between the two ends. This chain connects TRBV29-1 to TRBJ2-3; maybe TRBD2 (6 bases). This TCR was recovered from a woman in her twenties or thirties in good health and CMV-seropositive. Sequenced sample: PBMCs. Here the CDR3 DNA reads TGCAGCGTTCTTCGGTCAGGGACTGGGGCGGATACGCAGTATTTT. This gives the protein CSVLRSGTGADTQYF.